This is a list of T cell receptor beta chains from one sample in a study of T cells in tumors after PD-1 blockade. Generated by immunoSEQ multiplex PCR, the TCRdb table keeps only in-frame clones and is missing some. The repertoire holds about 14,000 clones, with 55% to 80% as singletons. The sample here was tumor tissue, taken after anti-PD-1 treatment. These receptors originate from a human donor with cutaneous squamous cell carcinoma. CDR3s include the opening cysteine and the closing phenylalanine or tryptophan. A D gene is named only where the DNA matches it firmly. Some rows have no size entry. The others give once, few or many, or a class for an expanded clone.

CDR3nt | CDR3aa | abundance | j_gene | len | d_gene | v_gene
TGTGCCAGCAGCTTTGGGGGCAAACGGGAGACCCAGTACTTC | CASSFGGKRETQYF | medium-sized | TRBJ2-5 | 14 | . | TRBV11-3
TGTGCCAGCAGACAGGGCAGCACCGGGGAGCTGTTTTTT | CASRQGSTGELFF | . | TRBJ2-2 | 13 | . | TRBV6-4
TGTGCCAGCAGCTTAGACGGACAGGTCTCCTACAATGAGCAGTTCTTC | CASSLDGQVSYNEQFF | . | TRBJ2-1 | 16 | TRBD1 | TRBV7-2
TGTGCCAGCATTATTACAGGGGGCGCGAGTGGCTACACCTTC | CASIITGGASGYTF | once | TRBJ1-2 | 14 | TRBD1 | TRBV2
TGTGCCAGCAGTTTTAGGGGAAAGGTGTACTTC | CASSFRGKVYF | . | TRBJ2-5 | 11 | . | TRBV28
TGTGCCAGCAGTTACGCCGGGACAGGGTACCAAGAGACCCAGTACTTC | CASSYAGTGYQETQYF | few | TRBJ2-5 | 16 | TRBD1 | TRBV6-5
TGTGCCAGCAGCTCCGGAGGGCCCTCCTCTGGAAACACCATATATTTT | CASSSGGPSSGNTIYF | . | TRBJ1-3 | 16 | . | TRBV7-9
TGTGCCAGCAGCGTAGAACGGGGGTACAATGAGCAGTTCTTC | CASSVERGYNEQFF | few | TRBJ2-1 | 14 | . | TRBV9
TGTGCCAGCAGAAAACGGAGACAGCTCACTGAGCAGTTCTTC | CASRKRRQLTEQFF | few | TRBJ2-1 | 14 | . | TRBV6-5
TGTGCCATCAGTGGAATGAGCGGGAGGGCCCGGTACGAGCAGTACTTC | CAISGMSGRARYEQYF | . | TRBJ2-7 | 16 | TRBD2 | TRBV10-3
TGTGCCAGTGCCTCCGGGACTAGCTGGGACGGTGAGCAGTTCTTC | CASASGTSWDGEQFF | . | TRBJ2-1 | 15 | TRBD2 | TRBV19
TGTGCCAGCAGTTTAGGGTTCTCTTCCACAGATACGCAGTATTTT | CASSLGFSSTDTQYF | few | TRBJ2-3 | 15 | . | TRBV28
TGTGCCAGCAGCCCCCCGGGAGGCTACGTCGCTGAGACCCAGTACTTC | CASSPPGGYVAETQYF | . | TRBJ2-5 | 16 | TRBD2 | TRBV3-1/TRBV3-2
TGTGCCAGCAGCCAAGATACATGGGGGAGCTCCTACAATGAGCAGTTCTTC | CASSQDTWGSSYNEQFF | few | TRBJ2-1 | 17 | . | TRBV3-1/TRBV3-2
TGCGCCAGCATTCTTGATAGCGCGAACACCGGGGAGCTGTTTTTT | CASILDSANTGELFF | . | TRBJ2-2 | 15 | . | TRBV5-1
TGTGCCAGCAGCTTAGCGTATGGATTTGCGGATGAGCAGTTCTTC | CASSLAYGFADEQFF | . | TRBJ2-1 | 15 | . | TRBV11-1
TGTGCCAGCAGCTTAGCGCTGACTAGCGGGACCCTGACAGATACGCAGTATTTT | CASSLALTSGTLTDTQYF | . | TRBJ2-3 | 18 | TRBD2 | TRBV7-9
TGTGCCAGCAGCTTAGGATCATTCACAGGGGGCACAGATACGCAGTATTTT | CASSLGSFTGGTDTQYF | . | TRBJ2-3 | 17 | TRBD1 | TRBV7-8
TGCGCCAGCAGCTTGGACGGGTATAGCAATCAGCCCCAGCATTTT | CASSLDGYSNQPQHF | . | TRBJ1-5 | 15 | . | TRBV5-1
TGCAGCGTTGATCGCCCTACTAGCGGGGGGCGACAAGAGACCCAGTACTTC | CSVDRPTSGGRQETQYF | few | TRBJ2-5 | 17 | TRBD2 | TRBV29-1
TGTGCCTGGACGAAGACTAGCGGGAGGTCCAATGAGCAGTTCTTC | CAWTKTSGRSNEQFF | . | TRBJ2-1 | 15 | TRBD2 | TRBV30
TGTGCCAGCTCACCACCGAGTCAGGGTTATGGCTACACCTTC | CASSPPSQGYGYTF | . | TRBJ1-2 | 14 | . | TRBV18
TGTGCCAGCAGCTTCTGGGGACCCGGGGAGCTGTTTTTT | CASSFWGPGELFF | few | TRBJ2-2 | 13 | . | TRBV5-4
TGTGCCAGCAGCACGGGACAGGGGGCGGGTCAGCCCCAGCATTTT | CASSTGQGAGQPQHF | few | TRBJ1-5 | 15 | TRBD1 | TRBV7-2
TGCAGTGCTAGTTTATGGGACCTATTTAGCAATCAGCCCCAGCATTTT | CSASLWDLFSNQPQHF | . | TRBJ1-5 | 16 | . | TRBV20-1
TGTGCCAGCAGCTCACCTCCGGGACAGAGAAATGAAAAACTGTTTTTT | CASSSPPGQRNEKLFF | . | TRBJ1-4 | 16 | TRBD1 | TRBV7-2
TGCGCCAGCAGCCTACGGGTCGGGACAAGCACAGATACGCAGTATTTT | CASSLRVGTSTDTQYF | . | TRBJ2-3 | 16 | . | TRBV5-1
TGTGCCAGCAGCTCCACAGGGACAAACTACAATGAGCAGTTCTTC | CASSSTGTNYNEQFF | . | TRBJ2-1 | 15 | . | TRBV7-2
TGTGCCAGCAGTCATACGGCCGGGGAGCTGTTTTTT | CASSHTAGELFF | . | TRBJ2-2 | 12 | . | TRBV6-4
TGTGCCAGCAGCCAAGATTTCAGGTGGGCCGGGGAGCTGTTTTTT | CASSQDFRWAGELFF | once | TRBJ2-2 | 15 | . | TRBV3-1/TRBV3-2
TGCAGCGTTTATGGTGGGGCGGGCACAGATACGCAGTATTTT | CSVYGGAGTDTQYF | . | TRBJ2-3 | 14 | . | TRBV29-1
TGTGCCAGCAGTGCAACAGGGGGAACAGATACGCAGTATTTT | CASSATGGTDTQYF | . | TRBJ2-3 | 14 | TRBD1 | TRBV6-4
TGTGCCAGCAGCTTTGGCGGGGGGGCCGGTGATACGCAGTATTTT | CASSFGGGAGDTQYF | . | TRBJ2-3 | 15 | TRBD2 | TRBV7-2
TGTGCCAGCAGCCCCCAATTGGCAGTGAACACCGGGGAGCTGTTTTTT | CASSPQLAVNTGELFF | . | TRBJ2-2 | 16 | . | TRBV5-8
TGTGCCAGCACCTACAGGGGCGGAACCGGGGAGCTGTTTTTT | CASTYRGGTGELFF | . | TRBJ2-2 | 14 | TRBD1 | TRBV27
TGTGCCAGCAGTGATACAGGGGGCAAAAACATTCAGTACTTC | CASSDTGGKNIQYF | . | TRBJ2-4 | 14 | TRBD1 | TRBV6-4